In its sample, the clone carrying this T cell receptor beta chain was seen many times. Regarding time point: patch test 1, 2 weeks after DPC sensitization. Treatment reported: therapeutic diphenylcyclopropenone sensitization with weekly scalp DPC. Unique molecular identifiers were attached to individual cDNA molecules during library preparation. TCRdb re-derived calls from the RACE reads in MiXCR, one entry per CDR3 protein. The repertoire has about 120,000 distinct CDR3 sequences, roughly an eighth of them found once; the top ten carry around 0.84%. This sample is drawn from a study of human T cells and chemical hapten exposure. CDR3 length: 11 amino acids. V lost 3 bases and J lost 6, with 8 bases in between. Looked up from germline, CDR1 is DFQATT and CDR2 is SNEGSKA (reference sequence).

This TCR was recovered from a man younger than 30 with alopecia areata. Some clones in this sample may be carry-over from other donors' samples. This specimen was whole blood, taken in connection with sensitization to the hapten diphenylcyclopropenone (DPC). The rearrangement joins TRBV20-1 to TRBJ1-1; D ambiguous. CDR3 coding DNA: TGCAGTGCTAGCGGATACTCTGAAGCTTTCTTT. It specifies CSASGYSEAFF.